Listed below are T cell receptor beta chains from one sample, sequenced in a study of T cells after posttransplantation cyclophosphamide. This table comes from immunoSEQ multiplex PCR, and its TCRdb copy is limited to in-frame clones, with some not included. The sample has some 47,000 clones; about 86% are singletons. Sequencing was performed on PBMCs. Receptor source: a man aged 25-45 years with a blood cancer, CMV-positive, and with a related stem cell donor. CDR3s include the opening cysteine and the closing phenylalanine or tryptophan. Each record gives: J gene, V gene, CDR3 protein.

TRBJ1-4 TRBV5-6 CASSAPEGVRNEKLFF
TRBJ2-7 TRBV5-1 CASGPSGTTASYEQYF
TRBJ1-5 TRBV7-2 CASSLGGGVGPQHF
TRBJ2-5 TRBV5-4 CASSLNLRTQGTQYF
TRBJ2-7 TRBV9 CASSVASGQGLYEQYF
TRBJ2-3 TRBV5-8 CASSLGLAGVTDTQYF
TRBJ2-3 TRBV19 CASSHRGIEGTDTQYF
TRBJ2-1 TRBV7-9 CASSPQPSKNNEQFF
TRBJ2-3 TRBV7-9 CASSSFAEISDTQYF
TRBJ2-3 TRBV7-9 CASSAGQGASLSTDTQYF
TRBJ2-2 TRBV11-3 CASSRAGELFF
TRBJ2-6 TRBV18 CASSPPGGESGANVLTF
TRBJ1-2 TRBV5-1 CASSLTGGGGNYGYTF
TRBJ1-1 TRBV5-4 CASSSDEGGGTEAFF
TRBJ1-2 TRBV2 CASSGRQGSYTF
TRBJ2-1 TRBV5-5 CASSGAGSNRYNEQFF
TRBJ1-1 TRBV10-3 CAIRPENTEAFF
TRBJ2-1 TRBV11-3 CASSFPLAAYNEQFF
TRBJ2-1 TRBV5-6 CASSLAMASGYNEQFF
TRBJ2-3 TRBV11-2 CASSLEGRGTDTQYF
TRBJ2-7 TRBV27 CASSLLASPWYEQYF
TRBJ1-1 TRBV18 CASSPVGRDRAAFF
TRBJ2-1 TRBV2 CASSGRQGASGEQFF
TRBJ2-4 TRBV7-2 CASIPDRGNIQYF
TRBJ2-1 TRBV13 CASSLDRGYSGRYNEQFF
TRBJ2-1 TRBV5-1 CASSLQTFADNEQFF
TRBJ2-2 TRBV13 CASSPGLAGGPRTTGELFF
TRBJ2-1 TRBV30 CAWKVGLTYNEQFF
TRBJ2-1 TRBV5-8 CASSLTDYNEQFF
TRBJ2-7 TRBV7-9 CASSLLIAGGPYEQYF
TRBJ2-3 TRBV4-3 CASSQGVSGRAGTDTQYF
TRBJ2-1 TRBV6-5 CASSYSAGDGNEQFF
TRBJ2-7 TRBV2 CASRGGFSGNSYEQYF
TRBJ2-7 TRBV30 CAWSAGRELSYEQYF
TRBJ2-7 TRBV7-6 CASSPRRSYEQYF
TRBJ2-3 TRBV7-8 CASSPERTGAADTQYF
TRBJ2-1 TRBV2 CASSEETGTVSYNEQFF
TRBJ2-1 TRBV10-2 CASKAGPYNEQFF
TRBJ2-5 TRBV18 CASSPPFNSGGGLGPRTQYF
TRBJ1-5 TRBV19 CASSIGTRSDQPQHF
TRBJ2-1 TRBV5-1 CASSSGTSGRINNEQFF
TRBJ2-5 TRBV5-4 CASSLGGHQETQYF
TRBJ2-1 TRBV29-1 CSFIAGEVSNEQFF
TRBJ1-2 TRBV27 CASSSAQRGSYGYTF
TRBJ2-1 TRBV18 CASSSGLEYEQFF